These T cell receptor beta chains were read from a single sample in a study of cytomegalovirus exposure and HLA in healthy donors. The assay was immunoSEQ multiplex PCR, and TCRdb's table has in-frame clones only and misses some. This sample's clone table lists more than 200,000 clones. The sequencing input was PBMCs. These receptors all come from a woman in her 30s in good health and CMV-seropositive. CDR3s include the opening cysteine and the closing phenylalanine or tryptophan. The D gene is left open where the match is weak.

CASSPRVRTSGVDEQFF	TGTGCCAGCAGCCCCCGTGTTCGGACTAGCGGGGTGGATGAGCAGTTCTTC	TRBJ2-1	TRBV7-7	TRBD2
CASSLGGNYYGYTF	TGTGCCAGCAGCTTGGGAGGGAACTACTATGGCTACACCTTC	TRBJ1-2	TRBV5-6	NA
CASSPAAAATNEKLFF	TGTGCCAGCAGCCCAGCGGCAGCTGCAACTAATGAAAAACTGTTTTTT	TRBJ1-4	TRBV7-2	NA
CASSPGLAVTYEQYF	TGTGCCAGCAGCCCCGGCTTAGCGGTTACCTACGAGCAGTACTTC	TRBJ2-7	TRBV7-2	NA
CASSLVRVEGVHEQYF	TGTGCCAGCAGCTTAGTTCGGGTCGAGGGTGTACACGAGCAGTACTTC	TRBJ2-7	TRBV7-9	NA
CSVENLGADTQYF	TGCAGCGTTGAGAATTTAGGGGCAGATACGCAGTATTTT	TRBJ2-3	TRBV29-1	NA
CASRGAGSPYNEQFF	TGTGCCAGCAGGGGAGCGGGATCCCCCTACAATGAGCAGTTCTTC	TRBJ2-1	TRBV28	TRBD2
CASSLGQGPVGYTF	TGCGCCAGCAGCTTGGGACAGGGGCCCGTTGGCTACACCTTC	TRBJ1-2	TRBV5-1	TRBD1
CASSLEYGRDEQFF	TGCGCCAGCAGCTTGGAGTACGGTCGGGATGAGCAGTTCTTC	TRBJ2-1	TRBV5-1	NA
CASSESRRGRTEAFF	TGTGCCAGCAGTGAAAGTCGCAGGGGGCGAACTGAAGCTTTCTTT	TRBJ1-1	TRBV6-1	TRBD1
CASSTGTGMREQYF	TGTGCCAGCAGTACCGGGACAGGGATGCGCGAGCAGTACTTC	TRBJ2-7	TRBV7-2	TRBD1
CASSLFPGKDGYTF	TGTGCCAGCAGTTTATTTCCGGGGAAGGATGGCTACACCTTC	TRBJ1-2	TRBV6-1	NA
CASSPRGTADQPQHF	TGTGCCAGCTCACCGCGGGGGACGGCGGATCAGCCCCAGCATTTT	TRBJ1-5	TRBV18	NA
CASSLVFGTENQPQHF	TGTGCCAGCAGCTTGGTATTCGGGACAGAGAATCAGCCCCAGCATTTT	TRBJ1-5	TRBV7-9	TRBD1
CASSQQLVPSDTQYF	TGCGCCAGCAGCCAACAACTAGTCCCGAGCGATACGCAGTATTTT	TRBJ2-3	TRBV4-3	NA
CASSLDGTANQPQHF	TGTGCCAGCAGCTTAGACGGGACAGCCAATCAGCCCCAGCATTTT	TRBJ1-5	TRBV7-2	TRBD1
CASSLGSGTGILNEQFF	TGCGCCAGCAGCTTGGGGTCGGGGACAGGGATATTGAATGAGCAGTTCTTC	TRBJ2-1	TRBV5-1	TRBD1
CASSLGQGVIQPQHF	TGTGCCAGCAGCTTGGGGCAGGGGGTCATTCAGCCCCAGCATTTT	TRBJ1-5	TRBV5-8	TRBD1
CASSLDPPRGTGELFF	TGCGCCAGCAGCTTGGATCCCCCTCGGGGCACCGGGGAGCTGTTTTTT	TRBJ2-2	TRBV5-1	NA
CAIREARDSLPYGYTF	TGTGCCATCAGAGAAGCACGGGACAGTTTACCCTATGGCTACACCTTC	TRBJ1-2	TRBV10-3	TRBD1